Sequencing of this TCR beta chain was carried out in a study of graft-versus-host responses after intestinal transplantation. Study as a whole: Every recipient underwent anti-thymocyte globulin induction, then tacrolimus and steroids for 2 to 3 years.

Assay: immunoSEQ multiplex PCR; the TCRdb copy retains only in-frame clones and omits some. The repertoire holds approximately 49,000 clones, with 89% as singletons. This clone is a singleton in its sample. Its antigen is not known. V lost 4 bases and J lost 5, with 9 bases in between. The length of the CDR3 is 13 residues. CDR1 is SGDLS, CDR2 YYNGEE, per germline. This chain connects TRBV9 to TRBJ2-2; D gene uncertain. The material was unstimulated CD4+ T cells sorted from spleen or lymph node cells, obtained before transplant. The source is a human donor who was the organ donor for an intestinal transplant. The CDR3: CASSQTQTGELFF. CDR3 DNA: TGTGCCAGCAGCCAAACACAAACCGGGGAGCTGTTTTTT.